This T cell receptor (beta chain) is from a study of cytomegalovirus exposure and HLA in healthy donors. The PCR made use of 60 Vbeta and 13 Jbeta primers. Clones were read by immunoSEQ multiplex PCR, and TCRdb kept only the in-frame ones, dropping some. Of over 65,000 clones in the sample, 65% to 85% were seen once. This CDR3 has 15 amino acids. Trimming removed 4 bases from V and 5 bases from J; junction bases left unmatched: 8. Germline-derived CDR1 and CDR2 are SGHRS and YFSETQ. This chain connects TRBV5-1 to TRBJ1-4; 7 bases align to TRBD1. Sequencing was carried out using PBMCs. This TCR came from a man aged 50 or older in good health and CMV-seronegative. CDR3 amino acids: CASSVTGAANEKLFF. CDR3 coding DNA: TGCGCCAGCAGCGTTACAGGGGCCGCAAATGAAAAACTGTTTTTT.